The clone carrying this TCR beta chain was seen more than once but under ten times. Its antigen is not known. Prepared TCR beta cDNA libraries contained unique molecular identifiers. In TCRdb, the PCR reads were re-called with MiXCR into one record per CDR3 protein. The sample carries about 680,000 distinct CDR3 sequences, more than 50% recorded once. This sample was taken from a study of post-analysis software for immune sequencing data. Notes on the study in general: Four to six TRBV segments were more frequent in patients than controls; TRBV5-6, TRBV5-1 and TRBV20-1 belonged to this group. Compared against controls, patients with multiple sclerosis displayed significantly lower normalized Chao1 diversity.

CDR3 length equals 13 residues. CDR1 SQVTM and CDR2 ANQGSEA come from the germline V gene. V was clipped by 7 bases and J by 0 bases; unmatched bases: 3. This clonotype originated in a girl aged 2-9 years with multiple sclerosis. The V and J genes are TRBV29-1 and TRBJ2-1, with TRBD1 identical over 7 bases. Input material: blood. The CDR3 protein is CSGRQGSYNEQFF. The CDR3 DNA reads TGCAGCGGGCGACAGGGCTCCTACAATGAGCAGTTCTTC.